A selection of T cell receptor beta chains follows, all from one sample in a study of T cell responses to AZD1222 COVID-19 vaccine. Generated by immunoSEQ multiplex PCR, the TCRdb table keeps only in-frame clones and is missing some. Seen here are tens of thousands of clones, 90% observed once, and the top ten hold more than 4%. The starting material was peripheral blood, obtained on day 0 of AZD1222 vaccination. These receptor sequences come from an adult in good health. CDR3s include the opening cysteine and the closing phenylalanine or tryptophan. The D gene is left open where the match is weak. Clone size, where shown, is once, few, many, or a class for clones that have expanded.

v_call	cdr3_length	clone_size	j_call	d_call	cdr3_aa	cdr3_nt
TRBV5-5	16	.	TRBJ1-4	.	CAGSLLEGGTNEKLFF	TGTGCCGGCAGCTTGTTGGAGGGTGGCACTAATGAAAAACTGTTTTTT
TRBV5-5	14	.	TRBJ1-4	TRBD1	CASSSQGAGEKLFF	TGTGCCAGCAGCTCACAGGGGGCAGGTGAAAAACTGTTTTTT
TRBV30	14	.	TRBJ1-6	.	CAWSNRGLNSPLHF	TGTGCCTGGAGTAACCGGGGATTAAATTCACCCCTCCACTTT
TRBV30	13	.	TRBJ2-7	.	CAWSGQSTKEQYF	TGTGCCTGGAGTGGACAGAGTACGAAAGAGCAGTACTTC
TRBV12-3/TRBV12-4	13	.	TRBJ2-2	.	CASSLWGTGELFF	TGTGCCAGCAGTTTATGGGGTACCGGGGAGCTGTTTTTT
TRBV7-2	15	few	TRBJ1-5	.	CASSLGGLGSQPQHF	TGTGCCAGCAGCTTGGGGGGGTTAGGGTCCCAGCCCCAGCATTTT
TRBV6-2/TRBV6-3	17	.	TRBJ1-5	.	CASSYSMGAGANQPQHF	TGTGCCAGCAGTTATTCGATGGGGGCAGGGGCGAATCAGCCCCAGCATTTT
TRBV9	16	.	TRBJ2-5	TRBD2	CASSVGTSGGRETQYF	TGTGCCAGCAGCGTAGGAACTAGCGGGGGGAGAGAGACCCAGTACTTC
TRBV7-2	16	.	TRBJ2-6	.	CASSRGGSSGANVLTF	TGTGCCAGCAGCCGTGGGGGATCCTCGGGGGCCAACGTCCTGACTTTC
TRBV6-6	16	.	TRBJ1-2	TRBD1	CASISPPGQGNDGYTF	TGTGCCAGTATTAGTCCCCCGGGACAGGGGAATGATGGCTACACCTTC
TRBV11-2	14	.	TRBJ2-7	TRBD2	CASSVNGGVGEQYF	TGTGCCAGCAGTGTCAACGGGGGGGTCGGCGAGCAGTACTTC
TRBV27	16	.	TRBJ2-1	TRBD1	CASSLTLVAGGHEQFF	TGTGCCAGCAGTTTAACTCTTGTGGCAGGGGGCCATGAGCAGTTCTTC
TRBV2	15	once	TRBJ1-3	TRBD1	CASSSRDRDGNTIYF	TGTGCCAGCAGTTCTCGGGACAGGGATGGAAACACCATATATTTT
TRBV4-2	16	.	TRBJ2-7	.	CASSQAGSGPAYEQYF	TGTGCCAGCAGCCAAGCAGGTAGTGGACCAGCCTACGAGCAGTACTTC
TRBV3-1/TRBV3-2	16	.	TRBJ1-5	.	CASSQRGSGGNQPQHF	TGTGCCAGCAGCCAGAGGGGTTCGGGGGGCAATCAGCCCCAGCATTTT
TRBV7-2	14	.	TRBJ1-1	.	CASSLDGGQAEAFF	TGTGCCAGCAGCTTAGACGGGGGGCAAGCTGAAGCTTTCTTT
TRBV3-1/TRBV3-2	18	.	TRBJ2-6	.	CASSQRRRGMTGANVLTF	TGTGCCAGCAGCCAACGTCGGCGGGGAATGACTGGGGCCAACGTCCTGACTTTC
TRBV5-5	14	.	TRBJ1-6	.	CATAFDGRISPLHF	TGTGCCACCGCCTTTGACGGACGAATATCACCCCTCCACTTT
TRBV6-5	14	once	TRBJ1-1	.	CASSSTPADTEAFF	TGTGCCAGCAGTTCGACACCGGCAGACACTGAAGCTTTCTTT
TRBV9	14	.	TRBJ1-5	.	CASSVPGLSQPQHF	TGTGCCAGCAGCGTACCAGGGCTCAGTCAGCCCCAGCATTTT
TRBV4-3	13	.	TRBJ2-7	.	CASSQRDGYEQYF	TGCGCCAGCAGCCAACGGGACGGCTACGAGCAGTACTTC
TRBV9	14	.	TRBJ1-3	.	CASSVSRAENTIYF	TGTGCCAGCAGCGTTAGTAGGGCGGAAAACACCATATATTTT
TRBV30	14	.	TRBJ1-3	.	CAWDRFAAGNTIYF	TGTGCCTGGGACAGGTTTGCGGCTGGAAACACCATATATTTT
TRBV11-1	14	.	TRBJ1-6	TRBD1	CASSPDRGPSPLHF	TGTGCCAGCAGCCCTGACAGGGGGCCTTCACCCCTCCACTTT
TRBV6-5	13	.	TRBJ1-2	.	CASGRAREDGYTF	TGTGCCAGCGGGAGGGCGAGGGAAGATGGCTACACCTTC
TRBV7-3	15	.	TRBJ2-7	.	CASSPGAGVSYEQYF	TGTGCCAGCAGCCCGGGGGCAGGGGTCTCCTACGAGCAGTACTTC
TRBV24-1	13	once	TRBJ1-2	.	CATSGGFFYGYTF	TGTGCCACCAGTGGAGGGTTTTTCTATGGCTACACCTTC
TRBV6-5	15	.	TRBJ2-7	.	CATMGDGAATDEQYF	TGTGCCACCATGGGGGATGGGGCGGCTACTGACGAGCAGTACTTC
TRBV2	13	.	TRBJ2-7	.	CASSESALNEQYF	TGTGCCAGCAGTGAAAGCGCGCTGAACGAGCAGTACTTC